The TCR beta chain described here comes from a study of cytomegalovirus exposure and HLA in healthy donors. Note on this clone: What it binds is unknown.

Notes on the study in general: The majority of CMV-associated TCR beta chains were reported as apparently HLA-restricted in a later analysis. An assumption of roughly uniform sequencing depth across donors underlay the presence/absence analyses. CMV serostatus was the only recorded immune exposure for donors.

A multiplex PCR was run with 60 Vbeta primers and 13 Jbeta primers. Method: immunoSEQ multiplex PCR; TCRdb's copy keeps in-frame clones and lacks some. The sample carries 110,000 to 150,000 clones, about 74% recorded once. Germline V gene sequence: CDR1 MNHEY, CDR2 SVGAGI. This CDR3 is 14 amino acids long. Trimming took 2 bases from V and 5 from J, leaving 12 bases between them. Input material: PBMCs. This sequence originates from a woman aged 45-65 years in good health and CMV-seronegative. This chain connects TRBV6-5 to TRBJ1-1; possibly TRBD1 for D (6 bases). The CDR3, as DNA: TGTGCCAGCAGTTACGGACAGCTCGGGACTGAAGCTTTCTTT. Its translation is CASSYGQLGTEAFF.